A single sample is the source of the 24 T cell receptor beta chains below, sequenced in a study of T cell responses to AZD1222 COVID-19 vaccine. The assay was immunoSEQ multiplex PCR, and TCRdb's table has in-frame clones only and misses some. The profile shows approximately 130,000 clones, about 93% of them singletons. The sample consisted of peripheral blood, taken on day 0 of AZD1222 vaccination. All receptors derive from an adult in good health.

This sequence joins TRBV10-3 and TRBJ2-1, with 7 bases that match TRBD1. The ends lost 6 bases at V and 8 bases at J; junction bases unmatched: 1. The CDR3 has 11 residues. Germline-derived CDR1 and CDR2 are ENHRY and SYGVKD. The CDR3 DNA follows: TGTGCCATCAGAGACAGGGATGAGCAGTTCTTC. Encoded protein: CAIRDRDEQFF.

There are a few counts of this clone. This chain joins TRBV6-5 and TRBJ1-2, with 9 bases aligning to TRBD1. Germline CDR1 MNHEY, CDR2 SVGAGI. After removal of 5 bases from V and 8 bases from J, the junction contained 6 bases not matched to a gene. This CDR3 is built from 13 residues. The CDR3 reads CASSQDRGAGYTF. CDR3 in DNA: TGTGCCAGCAGTCAGGACAGGGGTGCAGGCTACACCTTC.

The genes are TRBV15 and TRBJ1-4; 7 bases map to TRBD1. J was trimmed by 0 bases and V by 3 bases; bases with no gene match: 4. There are 16 residues in the CDR3. Germline V CDR1 and CDR2: LNHNV, YYDKDF (reference sequence). In nucleotides, the CDR3 is TGTGCCACCAGCAGGACAGGGCCTACAACTAATGAAAAACTGTTTTTT. Translating gives CATSRTGPTTNEKLFF.

The chain has TRBV5-1 and TRBJ2-2; 11 bases are shared with TRBD2. J gave up 5 bases and V 4 bases, and 7 bases lay outside the gene matches. The CDR3 loop spans 16 amino acids. Germline CDR1 SGHRS, CDR2 YFSETQ. The CDR3 bases are TGCGCCAGCAGCCCCTTGGCTAGCGGGGGGACCGGGGAGCTGTTTTTT. Its translation is CASSPLASGGTGELFF.

The rearrangement joins TRBV7-6 to TRBJ2-5; the D gene is possibly TRBD2 (7 bases). This CDR3 has 15 residues. Per germline, CDR1 SGHVS and CDR2 FNYEAQ. The ends were cut back, 0 bases at V and 0 bases at J, with 8 bases in the middle. The DNA for the CDR3 is TGTGCCAGCAGCTTAGCGGGGGGGCACCAAGAGACCCAGTACTTC. Translated, it gives CASSLAGGHQETQYF.

The chain recombines TRBV19 with TRBJ2-7, with D possibly matching TRBD2 (6 bases). Germline V gene lookup returns CDR1 LNHDA and CDR2 SQIVND (reference sequence). Trimming took off 7 bases at V and 2 bases at J, with 12 bases between the two ends. This CDR3 region has 13 residues. The CDR3 DNA reads TGTGCCAGTAAGCGGGCCGGGGCCTACGAGCAGTACTTC. This sequence encodes CASKRAGAYEQYF.

The chain joins TRBV27 to TRBJ1-6; D call uncertain. This CDR3 region has 13 residues. Germline assignment: CDR1 MNHEY and CDR2 SMNVEV (reference sequence). V lost 7 bases to trimming and J lost 0 bases, with 4 bases between them. In DNA form, the CDR3 reads TGTGCCAGCACAGGCTCCTATAATTCACCCCTCCACTTT. Its protein product is CASTGSYNSPLHF.

The gene calls are TRBV9 and TRBJ1-2; no definite D call. Per germline, CDR1 SGDLS and CDR2 YYNGEE. Between the trimmed V and J ends, which lost 0 bases and 11 bases, there was a span of 11 bases. This CDR3 is 12 amino acids long. The CDR3 DNA follows: TGTGCCAGCAGCGTAGGAGAAGGCCAATACACCTTC. Protein product: CASSVGEGQYTF.

The chain joins TRBV4-1 to TRBJ2-7; 8 nucleotides match TRBD1. Per germline, CDR1 MGHRA and CDR2 YSYEKL. V lost 4 bases, J lost 3 bases, and 8 bases stayed unmatched. The CDR3 runs to 15 residues. The CDR3 region is CASSRTGISLYEQYF. CDR3 nucleotides: TGCGCCAGCAGCCGGACAGGGATTTCGCTCTACGAGCAGTACTTC.

The count of this clone is one. The V call is TRBV5-1, the J call TRBJ1-1; D is unresolved. Germline assignment: CDR1 SGHRS and CDR2 YFSETQ. The V end lost 4 bases, the J end lost 3 bases, and 13 bases lay between the germline ends. CDR3 length: 14 amino acids. The CDR3 DNA follows: TGCGCCAGCAGCGGAATCGACGGAGACACTGAAGCTTTCTTT. It specifies CASSGIDGDTEAFF.

This chain uses TRBV10-3 with TRBJ1-2; D is perhaps TRBD1 (5 bases). The CDR3 length is 14 residues. Trimming removed 0 bases from V and 6 bases from J, with 11 bases in between. Germline values: CDR1 ENHRY, CDR2 SYGVKD. In DNA, the CDR3 is TGTGCCATCAGTGAGTCGTGGGGGACCGATGGCTACACCTTC. This encodes CAISESWGTDGYTF.

In this sample, this clone turned up once. The chain links TRBV3-1 (or the pseudogene TRBV3-2) to TRBJ2-1; D not certain. V was clipped by 0 bases and J by 6 bases, with 12 bases between them. The germline V gene encodes CDR1 LGHDT and CDR2 YNNKEL (reference sequence). The CDR3 contains 15 residues. The CDR3 region is CASSQDSAVGNEQFF. DNA for the CDR3: TGTGCCAGCAGCCAAGACTCCGCAGTTGGCAATGAGCAGTTCTTC.

This clone was recorded once. The rearrangement uses TRBV7-2 and TRBJ1-2; D ambiguous. The CDR3 sequence is 13 residues long. V was shortened by 5 bases and J by 8 bases, with 15 bases between the two germline ends. Germline assignment: CDR1 SGHTA and CDR2 FQGNSA. The CDR3 loop is CASSIPPTRGYTF. DNA of the CDR3: TGTGCCAGCAGCATACCGCCTACAAGGGGCTACACCTTC.

The V gene is TRBV19, the J gene TRBJ1-5; D gene ambiguous. Germline V lookup: CDR1 LNHDA, CDR2 SQIVND (reference sequence). V shed 7 bases and J shed 8 bases, with 15 bases lying between them. The length of the CDR3 is 13 residues. The CDR3 DNA follows: TGTGCCAGTAAAAGTGAGGAGATAGAGCCCCAGCATTTT. This codes for CASKSEEIEPQHF.

This sequence joins TRBV19 and TRBJ2-2; perhaps TRBD1 as D (6 bases). Germline CDR1 LNHDA, CDR2 SQIVND (reference sequence). Deletions cut 3 bases from V and 6 bases from J, with 14 bases between. CDR3 size: 15 residues. DNA of the CDR3: TGTGCCAGTAGTATGGCAGGGGATAATGCCGGGGAGCTGTTTTTT. It yields the protein CASSMAGDNAGELFF.

Comments on this clone: Other DNA variants within this sample encode the same CDR3. The rearrangement joins TRBV9 to TRBJ1-3, with unresolved D. V lost 2 bases and J lost 0, with 6 bases in between. The germline V gene has CDR1 SGDLS and CDR2 YYNGEE. There are 14 residues in the CDR3. The DNA for the CDR3 is TGTGCCAGCAGCGTCGGGAGCTCTGGAAACACCATATATTTT. Translation gives CASSVGSSGNTIYF.

The chain combines TRBV19 with TRBJ2-3; 11 bases fit TRBD2. Germline CDR1 and CDR2: LNHDA and SQIVND (reference sequence). The junction had 8 bases not matched to a gene; V was cut back by 7 bases and J by 2 bases. This CDR3 comprises 16 residues. The chain's CDR3 is CASKLLAGDSTDTQYF. In nucleotides, the CDR3 is TGTGCCAGTAAGCTACTAGCGGGGGATTCCACAGATACGCAGTATTTT. Full variable domain (rest looked up from reference TRBV19 and TRBJ2-3): DGGITQSPKYLFRKEGQNVTLSCEQNLNHDAMYWYRQDPGQGLRLIYYSQIVNDFQKGDIAEGYSVSREKKESFPLTVTSAQKNPTAFYLCASKLLAGDSTDTQYFGPGTRLTVL.

The V gene is TRBV3-1 (or the pseudogene TRBV3-2), the J gene TRBJ2-3; the match to TRBD2 covers 11 bases. Germline CDR1 LGHDT, CDR2 YNNKEL (reference sequence). The length of the CDR3 is 18 residues. V shed 0 bases and J 5 bases; nucleotides not matched to a gene: 10. The CDR3 DNA follows: TGTGCCAGCAGCCAAGAATGGCTAGCGGGGGGCCCGGGAGATACGCAGTATTTT. This sequence encodes CASSQEWLAGGPGDTQYF.

About this clone: The sample holds other DNA sequences that translate to the same CDR3. The chain joins TRBV19 to TRBJ1-2; D gene uncertain. Germline V gives CDR1 LNHDA, CDR2 SQIVND (reference sequence). This CDR3 contains 15 residues. V dropped 1 base and J dropped 4 bases, with 13 bases sitting between them. CDR3 sequence: CASSIVGGRSYGYTF. CDR3 nucleotides: TGTGCCAGTAGTATAGTAGGAGGTCGAAGCTATGGCTACACCTTC.

The CDR3 loop is CASSQGFGNTIYF. The CDR3 DNA follows: TGTGCCAGCAGCCAGGGGTTTGGAAACACCATATATTTT. This sequence joins TRBV7-7 and TRBJ1-3, with TRBD1 as a possible D gene (6 bases). The CDR3 extends over 13 amino acids. V gave up 5 bases and J gave up 3 bases, with 8 bases separating them. In germline, CDR1 is SSHAT, CDR2 FNYEAQ (reference sequence). Complete variable domain (other parts from reference TRBV7-7 and TRBJ1-3): GAGVSQSPRYKVTKRGQDVTLRCDPISSHATLYWYQQALGQGPEFLTYFNYEAQPDKSGLPSDRFSAERPEGSISTLTIQRTEQRDSAMYRCASSQGFGNTIYFGEGSWLTVV.

This chain links TRBV5-1 with TRBJ1-6; D is unresolved. CDR3 size: 14 residues. Germline loops: CDR1 SGHRS, CDR2 YFSETQ. Trimming removed 0 bases from V and 5 bases from J, with 6 bases in between. CDR3 DNA: TGCGCCAGCAGCTTGGATACGGATAATTCACCCCTCCACTTT. Its translation: CASSLDTDNSPLHF. Complete variable domain (other parts from reference TRBV5-1 and TRBJ1-6): KAGVTQTPRYLIKTRGQQVTLSCSPISGHRSVSWYQQTPGQGLQFLFEYFSETQRNKGNFPGRFSGRQFSNSRSEMNVSTLELGDSALYLCASSLDTDNSPLHFGNGTRLTVT.

The chain employs TRBV6-5 and TRBJ2-7; D gene ambiguous. V gave up 0 bases and J gave up 7 bases, with 7 bases separating them. This CDR3 contains 12 residues. Germline CDR1 and CDR2: MNHEY and SVGAGI. The chain's CDR3 is CASSYSLREQYF. The CDR3 DNA reads as TGTGCCAGCAGTTACTCGCTGAGGGAGCAGTACTTC.

The chain has TRBV20-1 and TRBJ2-1; no clear D gene. V shed 3 bases and J shed 8 bases, with 11 bases lying between them. Germline V gene sequence: CDR1 DFQATT, CDR2 SNEGSKA (reference sequence). The CDR3 has 12 residues. CDR3 sequence reads: CSASDGVDEQFF. The CDR3 coding sequence is TGCAGTGCTAGTGATGGGGTTGATGAGCAGTTCTTC.

V usage is TRBV2 and J usage is TRBJ2-2; maybe TRBD1 (6 bases). V shed 6 bases and J shed 3 bases, with 11 bases lying between them. Germline V gives CDR1 SNHLY, CDR2 FYNNEI. The CDR3 covers 14 residues. CDR3 in DNA: TGTGCCAGCAGGTACAGGGAGCACACCGGGGAGCTGTTTTTT. Translated: CASRYREHTGELFF.